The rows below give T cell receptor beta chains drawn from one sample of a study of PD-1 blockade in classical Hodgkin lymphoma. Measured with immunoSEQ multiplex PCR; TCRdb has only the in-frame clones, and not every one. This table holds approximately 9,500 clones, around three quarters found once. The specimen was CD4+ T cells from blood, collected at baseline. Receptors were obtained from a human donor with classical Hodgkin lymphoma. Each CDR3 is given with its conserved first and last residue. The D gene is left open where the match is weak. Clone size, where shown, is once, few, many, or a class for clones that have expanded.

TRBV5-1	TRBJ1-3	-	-	CASSLGGDTGNTIYF	TGCGCCAGCAGCCTGGGGGGGGACACTGGAAACACCATATATTTT
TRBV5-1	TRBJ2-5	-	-	CASSLGGTEETQYF	TGCGCCAGCAGCTTGGGCGGGACAGAAGAGACCCAGTACTTC
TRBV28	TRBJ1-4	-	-	CASSLVGATNEKLFF	TGTGCCAGCAGTTTAGTGGGCGCAACTAATGAAAAACTGTTTTTT
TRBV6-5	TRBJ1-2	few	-	CASSYSGGSRYGYTF	TGTGCCAGCAGTTACTCGGGAGGCTCCCGATATGGCTACACCTTC
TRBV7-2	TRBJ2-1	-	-	CASSLFGYNEQFF	TGTGCCAGCAGCTTATTTGGATACAATGAGCAGTTCTTC
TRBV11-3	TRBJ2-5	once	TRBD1	CASSLRGQGARETQYF	TGTGCCAGCAGCTTAAGGGGACAGGGGGCGCGGGAGACCCAGTACTTC
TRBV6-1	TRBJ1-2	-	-	CASSPPGYGYTF	TGTGCCAGCAGCCCGCCGGGGTATGGCTACACCTTC
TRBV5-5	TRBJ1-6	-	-	CASSLANFGGKSPLHF	TGTGCCAGCAGCTTGGCCAATTTCGGGGGGAAATCACCCCTCCACTTT
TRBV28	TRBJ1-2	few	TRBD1	CASSSLDRVYGYTF	TGTGCCAGCAGTTCACTCGACAGGGTTTATGGCTACACCTTC
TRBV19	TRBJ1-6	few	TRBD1	CASNNRGLNSPLHF	TGTGCCAGTAACAACAGGGGACTGAATTCACCCCTCCACTTT
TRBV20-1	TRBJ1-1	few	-	CSAVKDTEAFF	TGCAGTGCGGTGAAGGACACTGAAGCTTTCTTT
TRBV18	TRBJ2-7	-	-	CASSPLGTGSMGGEQYF	TGTGCCAGCTCACCTCTAGGGACTGGCAGTATGGGGGGCGAGCAGTACTTC
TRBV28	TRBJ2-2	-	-	CASSRDGLNTGELFF	TGTGCCAGCAGTCGGGACGGACTGAACACCGGGGAGCTGTTTTTT
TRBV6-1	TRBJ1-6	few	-	CASSDQTDYNSPLHF	TGTGCCAGCAGTGATCAGACAGACTATAATTCACCCCTCCACTTT
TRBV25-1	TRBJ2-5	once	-	CASSDGSRGAETQYF	TGTGCCAGCAGTGATGGCAGCAGGGGCGCAGAGACCCAGTACTTC
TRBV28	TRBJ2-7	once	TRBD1	CASRGTGGGEQYF	TGTGCCTCCAGAGGGACAGGGGGTGGGGAGCAGTACTTC
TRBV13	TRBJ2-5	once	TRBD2	CASSLGSSGGGETQYF	TGTGCCAGCAGCTTAGGTTCGTCGGGAGGAGGGGAGACCCAGTACTTC
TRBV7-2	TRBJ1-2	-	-	CASSLVVYGYTF	TGTGCCAGCAGCTTAGTAGTCTATGGCTACACCTTC
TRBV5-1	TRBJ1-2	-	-	CASTESPQYAYGYTF	TGCGCCAGCACTGAATCGCCCCAATATGCGTATGGCTACACCTTC
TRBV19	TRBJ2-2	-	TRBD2	CASSIKTSAGELFF	TGTGCCAGTAGTATAAAAACTAGCGCTGGGGAGCTGTTTTTT
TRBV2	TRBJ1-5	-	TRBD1	CASNGGTAPNQPQHF	TGTGCCAGCAACGGGGGGACAGCACCTAATCAGCCCCAGCATTTT
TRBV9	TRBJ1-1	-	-	CASSVVLTFEGQSNTEAFF	TGTGCCAGCAGCGTAGTACTGACATTCGAGGGACAATCGAACACTGAAGCTTTCTTT
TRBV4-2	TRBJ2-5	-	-	CASSQGVGETQYF	TGTGCCAGCAGCCAAGGGGTTGGAGAGACCCAGTACTTC
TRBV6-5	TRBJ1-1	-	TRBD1	CASRTGQGNTEAFF	TGTGCCAGCAGGACCGGACAGGGGAACACTGAAGCTTTCTTT
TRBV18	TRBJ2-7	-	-	CASSSGTFSYEQYF	TGTGCCAGCTCATCCGGGACATTCTCCTACGAGCAGTACTTC
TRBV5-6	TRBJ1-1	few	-	CASSLFTGNTEAFF	TGTGCCAGCAGCTTGTTCACAGGGAACACTGAAGCTTTCTTT
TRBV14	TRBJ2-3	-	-	CASSRQARTDTQYF	TGTGCCAGCAGCCGACAGGCCCGCACAGATACGCAGTATTTT
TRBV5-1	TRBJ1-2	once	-	CASSHDGGAYGYTF	TGCGCCAGCAGTCATGATGGGGGTGCCTATGGCTACACCTTC
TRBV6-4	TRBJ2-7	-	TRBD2	CASSDSNGRVYEQYF	TGTGCCAGCAGTGACTCGAACGGGAGGGTCTACGAGCAGTACTTC
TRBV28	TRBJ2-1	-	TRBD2	CASSLFRLALNEQFF	TGTGCCAGCAGTTTATTTAGACTAGCCCTAAATGAGCAGTTCTTC
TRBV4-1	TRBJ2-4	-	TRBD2	CASSQDSAGIAKNIQYF	TGCGCCAGCAGCCAAGATTCAGCGGGGATAGCCAAAAACATTCAGTACTTC
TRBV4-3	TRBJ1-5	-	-	CASSHAFNSNQPQHF	TGCGCCAGCAGCCACGCCTTCAATAGCAATCAGCCCCAGCATTTT
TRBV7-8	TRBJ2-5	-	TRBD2	CASTPLGLAGQETQYF	TGTGCCAGCACCCCTTTGGGACTAGCAGGCCAAGAGACCCAGTACTTC
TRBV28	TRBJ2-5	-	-	CASSFLQGNIGETQYF	TGTGCCAGCAGTTTTTTGCAGGGGAATATTGGGGAGACCCAGTACTTC
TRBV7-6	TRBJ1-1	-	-	CASSRGTANTEAFF	TGTGCCAGCAGCCGGGGGACCGCGAACACTGAAGCTTTCTTT
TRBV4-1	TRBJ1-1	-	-	CASSQMGNTEAFF	TGCGCCAGCAGCCAAATGGGGAACACTGAAGCTTTCTTT
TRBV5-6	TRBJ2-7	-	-	CASSRQGLDYEQYF	TGTGCCAGCAGCAGGCAGGGGCTAGACTACGAGCAGTACTTC
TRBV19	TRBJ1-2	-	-	CASSINKGYSYGYTF	TGTGCCAGTAGTATCAATAAGGGTTATAGCTATGGCTACACCTTC
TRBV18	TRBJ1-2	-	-	CASSPQAGRNYGYTF	TGTGCCAGCTCACCACAGGCTGGAAGGAACTATGGCTACACCTTC
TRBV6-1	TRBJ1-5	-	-	CAIAIPYSNQPQHF	TGTGCCATCGCAATTCCTTACAGCAATCAGCCCCAGCATTTT
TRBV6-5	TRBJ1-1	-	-	CASSYSRGRAFF	TGTGCCAGCAGTTACTCCAGGGGTAGGGCTTTCTTT